The entry below gives a single T cell receptor beta chain sequence along with its context. The source of the sample is a study of blood T cells in healthy people across ages. The ends lost 5 bases at V and 2 bases at J; junction bases unmatched: 10. The CDR3 runs to 17 residues. CDR1 is MNHNY, CDR2 SVGAGI, per germline (reference sequence). Then a second PCR, running roughly 7 to 11 cycles, was carried out with a sample-barcoded 5' primer and a J-beta primer mix. Each CDR3 protein gets one entry after TCRdb re-called the 5' RACE reads with MiXCR. The sample shows some 1.5 million distinct CDR3 sequences, about 30% of them seen only once.

Material for sequencing was blood. This TCR was recovered from a woman in her 30s in good health. V usage is TRBV6-6 and J usage is TRBJ1-5, with 9 bases lining up with TRBD1. The CDR3 sequence: CASSRGTGRLGNQPQHF. DNA of the CDR3: TGTGCCAGCAGTCGAGGGACAGGGAGATTAGGCAATCAGCCCCAGCATTTT.